One sample yielded the 9 T cell receptor beta chains listed below, sequenced in a study of OX40 agonist ivuxolimab in advanced cancers. Profiled with immunoSEQ multiplex PCR; TCRdb holds only in-frame clones, not every one. The data contain 90,000 to 100,000 clones, roughly nine tenths of them singletons. The source material was CD4+ or CD8+ T cells sorted from blood, sampled in a trial of the OX40 agonist ivuxolimab. These TCRs come from an adult with an advanced solid tumor such as melanoma, head and neck, liver or kidney cancer.

The chain employs TRBV5-5 and TRBJ1-5, with 10 bases aligning to TRBD1. This CDR3 is built from 15 residues. Germline CDR1 reads SGHKS; CDR2 reads YYEKEE (reference sequence). The V and J ends lost 4 bases and 5 bases, in that order; junction bases with no gene match: 6. The CDR3, as DNA: TGTGCCAGCAGCGGGACAGGGGACACCTATCAGCCCCAGCATTTT. Translation: CASSGTGDTYQPQHF.

This clone is termed medium-sized. DNA of the CDR3: TGTGCCAGCAGCTTTACTGACGGACAGGGCGGAAAACTGTTTTTT. Translated: CASSFTDGQGGKLFF. The chain combines TRBV5-5 with TRBJ1-4; TRBD1 matches 8 bases. Germline trimming cut 2 bases from V and 10 bases from J; bases unmatched to any gene: 10. Germline V gives CDR1 SGHKS, CDR2 YYEKEE (reference sequence). There are 15 residues in the CDR3.

V and J are TRBV27 and TRBJ2-1; D gene unclear. Trimming left V 5 bases short and J 4 bases short, with 12 bases between. The CDR3 sequence is 14 residues long. Per the germline V gene, CDR1 is MNHEY and CDR2 is SMNVEV (reference sequence). The DNA of the CDR3 is TGTGCCAGCAGTGCCTACCCCATTTACAATGAGCAGTTCTTC. This translates into CASSAYPIYNEQFF.

V gene TRBV7-8 combines with J gene TRBJ2-7; no clear D gene. CDR3 length equals 15 residues. CDR1 and CDR2 (germline): SGHVS, FQNEAQ. Trimming removed 0 bases at V and 7 bases at J, with 16 bases between. Here the CDR3 reads CASSLAAGVTGEQYV. The CDR3 coding sequence is TGTGCCAGCAGCTTAGCGGCAGGCGTTACCGGGGAGCAGTACGTC.

This chain connects TRBV7-8 to TRBJ2-1; tentative D call: TRBD1 (5 bases). The CDR3 totals 13 residues. V lost 4 bases, J lost 5 bases, and 9 bases lay in between. CDR1 is SGHVS, CDR2 FQNEAQ, per germline. CDR3 loop: CASSSDRDNEQFF. The CDR3 DNA follows: TGTGCCAGCAGCTCCGACAGAGACAATGAGCAGTTCTTC.

The CDR3 here is CASSPEWGYEQFF. The CDR3, as DNA: TGTGCCAGCAGTCCCGAATGGGGCTATGAGCAGTTCTTC. The V gene is TRBV7-6, the J gene TRBJ2-1; D perhaps matches TRBD1 (5 bases). Germline-derived CDR1 and CDR2 are SGHVS and FNYEAQ. Trimming removed 6 bases from V and 8 bases from J, with 14 bases in between. The CDR3 is made up of 13 amino acids.

This sequence joins TRBV5-1 and TRBJ2-1; tentative D call: TRBD1 (7 bases). Germline V CDR1 and CDR2: SGHRS, YFSETQ. The CDR3 covers 13 residues. V lost 4 bases to trimming and J lost 5 bases, with 10 bases between them. The CDR3 nucleotides read TGCGCCAGCAGCGCGGGACAGAACAATGAGCAGTTCTTC. It yields the protein CASSAGQNNEQFF. The full variable domain, rest sourced from reference TRBV5-1 and TRBJ2-1, is KAGVTQTPRYLIKTRGQQVTLSCSPISGHRSVSWYQQTPGQGLQFLFEYFSETQRNKGNFPGRFSGRQFSNSRSEMNVSTLELGDSALYLCASSAGQNNEQFFGPGTRLTVL.

The chain joins TRBV6-5 to TRBJ1-1, with 7 bases aligning to TRBD1. CDR3 size: 15 residues. CDR1 MNHEY and CDR2 SVGAGI come from the germline V gene. The V gene end was trimmed by 2 bases and the J gene end by 0 bases; junction bases not matched to a gene: 3. Written as DNA, the CDR3 is TGTGCCAGCAGTTACGAGACAGGGATGAACACTGAAGCTTTCTTT. Its protein product is CASSYETGMNTEAFF.

This chain connects TRBV5-4 to TRBJ2-1, with TRBD2 matching over 9 bases. CDR1 is SGHNT and CDR2 is YYREEE in the germline V gene (reference sequence). This CDR3 spans 15 amino acids. V dropped 2 bases and J dropped 5; count of bases not matched to a gene: 5. Written as DNA, the CDR3 is TGTGCCAGCAGCTTCCCTAGCGGGGATCACAATGAGCAGTTCTTC. Residues: CASSFPSGDHNEQFF.